This T cell receptor delta chain is drawn from a study of gamma-delta T cells after stem cell transplantation. The V end was cut by 2 bases, the J end by 4 bases, with 17 bases between. The CDR3 consists of 14 residues. CDR1 is TVYSNPD, CDR2 GDNSRS, per germline (reference sequence). TCRdb re-called the RT-PCR reads with CATT. The sample lists over a thousand delta-chain clones; around 3% were seen once. This clone was detected only a few times. This is likely an artifact of a read error, given a far larger clone one base away. Other DNA sequences in the sample encode the same CDR3. The specimen sequenced was gamma-delta T cells. This rearrangement joins TRDV3 to TRDJ1, with a possible D match to TRDD3 (5 bases). The receptor comes from a human donor. It is not recorded whose cells these are; they may come from a transplant donor. This CDR3 is CAFSPGGYHDKLIF. In nucleotides, the CDR3 is TGTGCCTTTTCTCCCGGGGGGTACCACGATAAACTCATCTTT.